Each of the 9 T cell receptor beta chains below was sequenced from the same sample in a study of T cells after yellow fever vaccination. TCRdb re-called the 5' RACE reads through MiXCR, storing one row per CDR3 protein. Here the sample spans 350,000 to 450,000 distinct CDR3 sequences, 6.2% being singletons. The sequencing used PBMCs, collected 5 days after the yellow fever booster vaccination. The receptors derive from a man aged 30-40 years who received the YFV17D yellow fever vaccine.

A note on this clonotype: This sequence may be a read error, since a much larger clone differs from it by one base. The chain joins TRBV20-1 to TRBJ2-1; D uncertain. The V and J ends lost 7 bases and 7 bases respectively, with 20 bases between them. The germline V gene encodes CDR1 DFQATT and CDR2 SNEGSKA (reference sequence). This CDR3 comprises 14 residues. CDR3 bases: TGCAGTGTCCCATTTCCCGGGTCCTGGAATGAGCAGTTCTTC. Translated, it gives CSVPFPGSWNEQFF.

This clonotype was recorded a few times. The V call is TRBV5-5, the J call TRBJ2-7; 8 bases are shared with TRBD2. CDR3 length: 16 amino acids. Germline assignment: CDR1 SGHKS and CDR2 YYEKEE (reference sequence). V gave up 2 bases and J gave up 2 bases; unmatched junction bases: 9. This chain's CDR3 is CASSFGLAGATYEQYF. CDR3 nucleotides: TGTGCCAGCAGCTTCGGGCTAGCGGGCGCAACCTACGAGCAGTACTTC.

The rearrangement uses TRBV20-1 and TRBJ2-1; D gene ambiguous. In germline, CDR1 is DFQATT, CDR2 SNEGSKA (reference sequence). Trimming took 1 base from V and 2 from J, leaving 9 bases between them. The CDR3 spans 14 residues. CDR3 sequence (DNA): TGCAGTGCTAGAGGTTCCCTACCCTACAATGAGCAGTTCTTC. Amino acids: CSARGSLPYNEQFF.

A few counts support this clonotype. The rearrangement joins TRBV7-2 to TRBJ1-5; possible D gene TRBD1, 6 bases. The CDR3 consists of 12 residues. The V end was cut by 5 bases, the J end by 9 bases, with 11 bases between. Per germline, CDR1 SGHTA and CDR2 FQGNSA. CDR3 DNA: TGTGCCAGCAGCGGGGGAGGGGGGCCCCAGCATTTT. Translated, it gives CASSGGGGPQHF.

This clonotype has ten or more counts. The rearrangement uses TRBV25-1 and TRBJ2-1, with 9 nucleotides matching TRBD2. Trimming at V came to 3 bases and at J to 8 bases, leaving 8 bases not matched to a gene. Germline V gene lookup returns CDR1 MGHDK and CDR2 SYGVNS. The CDR3 contains 15 residues. CDR3 sequence (DNA): TGTGCCAGCAGTGATATAGCGGGAGCCCGCGATGAGCAGTTCTTC. Translation: CASSDIAGARDEQFF.

The CDR3 DNA reads as TGCAGTGCTAGAGAGGGACAGTACACCGGGGAGCTGTTTTTT. It is translated as CSAREGQYTGELFF. The chain couples TRBV20-1 to TRBJ2-2; 7 bases line up with TRBD1. Germline lookup yields CDR1 DFQATT and CDR2 SNEGSKA (reference sequence). Trimming removed 0 bases from V and 3 bases from J; junction bases left unmatched: 1. The CDR3 extends over 14 amino acids.

This clonotype was counted at least ten times. The chain employs TRBV12-3 or TRBV12-4 and TRBJ2-5, with 8 bases lining up with TRBD2. CDR3 length: 14 amino acids. The V and J ends lost 4 bases and 5 bases, in that order; junction bases with no gene match: 6. CDR3: CASSSLGGGETQYF. The DNA for the CDR3 is TGTGCCAGCAGTTCCCTCGGCGGGGGGGAGACCCAGTACTTC.

This clonotype was seen a handful of times. The chain carries TRBV11-2 and TRBJ2-2; D gene ambiguous. Germline CDR1 and CDR2: SGHAT and FQNNGV. V was pared by 1 base and J by 7 bases, with 16 bases between. CDR3 length equals 16 residues. The CDR3 DNA sequence: TGTGCCAGCAGCTTAGTTGGCCCTGAAGTAGGCGGGGAGCTGTTTTTT. Residues: CASSLVGPEVGGELFF.

This clonotype was picked up many times. This chain uses TRBV6-1 with TRBJ1-5, with D perhaps TRBD1 (6 bases). The germline V and J ends were trimmed by 2 bases and 6 bases, with 14 bases remaining between them. The CDR3 covers 15 residues. The germline gives CDR1 MNHNS, CDR2 SASEGT. The CDR3 here is CASSEKIGRGQPQHF. In DNA, the CDR3 is TGTGCCAGCAGTGAAAAAATCGGCAGGGGTCAGCCCCAGCATTTT.